This TCR beta chain was retrieved from a study of cytotoxic CD8 clonotypes in ibrutinib-treated CLL. As for the study in general: Overall, about 25 responses were partial and 2 complete; following median around 70 months, roughly 15 patients stayed remitted and around twelve progressed.

This CDR3 region has 16 residues. V shed 0 bases and J shed 4 bases, with 15 bases lying between them. Germline V gene data show CDR1 as MNHEY and CDR2 as SVGAGI. The assay was immunoSEQ multiplex PCR, and TCRdb's table has in-frame clones only and misses some. The top ten hold 3.5% to 5.5% of the sample, which has roughly 160,000 clones, roughly 80% seen once. Notes on this clone: The antigen is undetermined.

Study-wide results and limits: Public clonotypes were seen rarely and were contracted or stable on treatment. Age-matched healthy donor levels were exceeded by baseline clonality, which tracked circulating CD8+ T-cell counts. Rising at ibrutinib response, clonality subsequently fell back toward baseline at progression.

The receptor comes from a human donor with chronic lymphocytic leukemia. The input for sequencing was PBMCs, taken after 24 months of ibrutinib treatment. The chain combines TRBV6-5 with TRBJ1-2; possible D gene TRBD1, 6 bases. The CDR3 region is CASSYSRGQGPYGYTF. CDR3 nucleotides: TGTGCCAGCAGTTACTCACGGGGCCAGGGGCCCTATGGCTACACCTTC.